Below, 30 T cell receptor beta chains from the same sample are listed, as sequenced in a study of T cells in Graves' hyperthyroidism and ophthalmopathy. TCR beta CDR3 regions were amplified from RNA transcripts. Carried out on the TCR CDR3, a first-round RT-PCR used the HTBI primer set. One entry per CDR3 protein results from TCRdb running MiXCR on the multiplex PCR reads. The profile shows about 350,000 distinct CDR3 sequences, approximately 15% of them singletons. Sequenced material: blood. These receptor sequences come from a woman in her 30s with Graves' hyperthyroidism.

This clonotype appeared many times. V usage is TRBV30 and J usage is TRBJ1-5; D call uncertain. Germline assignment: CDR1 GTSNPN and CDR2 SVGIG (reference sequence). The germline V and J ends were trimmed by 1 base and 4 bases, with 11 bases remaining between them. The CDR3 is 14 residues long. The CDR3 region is CAWSAVSINQPQHF. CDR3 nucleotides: TGTGCCTGGAGTGCCGTCTCCATAAATCAGCCCCAGCATTTT.

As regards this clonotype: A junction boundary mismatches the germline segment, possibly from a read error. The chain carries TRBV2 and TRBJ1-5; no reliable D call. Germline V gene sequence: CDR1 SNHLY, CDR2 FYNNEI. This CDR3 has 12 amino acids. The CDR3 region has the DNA TGTGCCAGCGGTGAGGGCAATCAGCCCCAGCATTTT. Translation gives CASGEGNQPQHF.

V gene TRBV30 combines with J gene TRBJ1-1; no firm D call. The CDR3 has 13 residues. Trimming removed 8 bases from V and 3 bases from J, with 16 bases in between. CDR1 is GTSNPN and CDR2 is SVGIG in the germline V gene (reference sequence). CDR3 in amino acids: CARESPRDTEAFF. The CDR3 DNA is TGTGCCCGGGAATCCCCGAGGGACACTGAAGCTTTCTTT.

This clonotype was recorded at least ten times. The CDR3: CASSTLTTGQALYEQYF. The CDR3 DNA sequence: TGTGCCAGCAGCACCCTTACTACGGGACAGGCACTCTACGAGCAGTACTTC. V usage is TRBV7-8 and J usage is TRBJ2-7, with 8 bases identical to TRBD1. Germline loops: CDR1 SGHVS, CDR2 FQNEAQ. CDR3 length: 17 residues. The V and J ends lost 5 bases and 3 bases, in that order; junction bases with no gene match: 15.

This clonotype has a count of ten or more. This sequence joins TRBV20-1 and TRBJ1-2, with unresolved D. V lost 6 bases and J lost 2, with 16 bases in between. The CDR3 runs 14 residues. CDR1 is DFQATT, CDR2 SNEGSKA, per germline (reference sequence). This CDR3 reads CSAPPTLNNYGYTF. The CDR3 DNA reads TGCAGTGCCCCCCCGACTTTAAACAACTATGGCTACACCTTC.

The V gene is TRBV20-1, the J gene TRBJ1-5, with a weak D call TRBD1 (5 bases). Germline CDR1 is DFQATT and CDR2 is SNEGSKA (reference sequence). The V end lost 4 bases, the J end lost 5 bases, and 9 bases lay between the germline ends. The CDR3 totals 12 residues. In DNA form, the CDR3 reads TGCAGTGCTACCCAGGGTGATCAGCCCCAGCATTTT. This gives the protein CSATQGDQPQHF.

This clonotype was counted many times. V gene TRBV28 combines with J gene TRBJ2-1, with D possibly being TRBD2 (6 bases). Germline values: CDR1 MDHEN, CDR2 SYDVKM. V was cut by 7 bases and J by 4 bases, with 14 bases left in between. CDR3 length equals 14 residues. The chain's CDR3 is CASTRDWRYNEQFF. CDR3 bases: TGTGCCAGCACCCGGGACTGGAGATACAATGAGCAGTTCTTC. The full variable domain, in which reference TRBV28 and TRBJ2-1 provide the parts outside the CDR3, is DVKVTQSSRYLVKRTGEKVFLECVQDMDHENMFWYRQDPGLGLRLIYFSYDVKMKEKGDIPEGYSVSREKKERFSLILESASTNQTSMYLCASTRDWRYNEQFFGPGTRLTVL.

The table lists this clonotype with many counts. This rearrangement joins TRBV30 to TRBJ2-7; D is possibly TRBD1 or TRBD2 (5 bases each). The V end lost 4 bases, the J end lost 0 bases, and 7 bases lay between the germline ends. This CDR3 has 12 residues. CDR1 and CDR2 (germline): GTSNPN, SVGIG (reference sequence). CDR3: CAWTGSSYEQYF. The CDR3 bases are TGTGCCTGGACAGGGAGCTCCTACGAGCAGTACTTC. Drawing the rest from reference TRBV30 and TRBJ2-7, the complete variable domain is SQTIHQWPATLVQPVGSPLSLECTVEGTSNPNLYWYRQAAGRGLQLLFYSVGIGQISSEVPQNLSASRPQDRQFILSSKKLLLSDSGFYLCAWTGSSYEQYFGPGTRLTVT.

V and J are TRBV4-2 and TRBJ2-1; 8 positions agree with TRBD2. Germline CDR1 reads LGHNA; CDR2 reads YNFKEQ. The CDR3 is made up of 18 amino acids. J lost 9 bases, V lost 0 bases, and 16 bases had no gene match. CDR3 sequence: CASSQEGASGSISGEQFF. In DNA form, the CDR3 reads TGTGCCAGCAGCCAAGAAGGGGCTAGCGGGTCGATCTCTGGTGAGCAGTTCTTC.

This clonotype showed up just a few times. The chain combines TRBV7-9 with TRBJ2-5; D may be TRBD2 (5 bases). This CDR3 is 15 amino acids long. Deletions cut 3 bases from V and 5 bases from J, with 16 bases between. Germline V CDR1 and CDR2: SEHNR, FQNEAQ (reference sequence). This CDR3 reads CASSFLVGVRETQYF. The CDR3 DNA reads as TGTGCCAGCAGCTTCTTGGTGGGAGTACGGGAGACCCAGTACTTC. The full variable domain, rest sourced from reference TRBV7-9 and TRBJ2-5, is DTGVSQNPRHKITKRGQNVTFRCDPISEHNRLYWYRQTLGQGPEFLTYFQNEAQLEKSRLLSDRFSAERPKGSFSTLEIQRTEQGDSAMYLCASSFLVGVRETQYFGPGTRLLVL.

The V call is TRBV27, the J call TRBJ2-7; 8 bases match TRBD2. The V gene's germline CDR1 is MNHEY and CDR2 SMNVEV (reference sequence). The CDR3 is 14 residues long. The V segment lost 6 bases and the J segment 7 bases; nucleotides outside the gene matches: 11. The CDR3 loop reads CASRKSGRGEEQYF. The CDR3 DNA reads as TGTGCCAGCAGAAAGAGTGGGCGGGGGGAGGAGCAGTACTTC.

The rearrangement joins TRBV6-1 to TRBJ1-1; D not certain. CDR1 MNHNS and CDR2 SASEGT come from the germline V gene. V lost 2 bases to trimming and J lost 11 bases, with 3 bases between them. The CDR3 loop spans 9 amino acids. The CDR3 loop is CASSEKAFF. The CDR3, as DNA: TGTGCCAGCAGTGAAAAGGCTTTCTTT.

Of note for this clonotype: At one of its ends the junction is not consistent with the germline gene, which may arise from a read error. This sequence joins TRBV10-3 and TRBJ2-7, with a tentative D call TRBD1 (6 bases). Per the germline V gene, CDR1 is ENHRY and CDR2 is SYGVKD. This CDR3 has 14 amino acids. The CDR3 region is CAISESADSYERYF. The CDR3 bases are TGTGCCATCAGTGAGTCCGCGGACAGTTACGAGCGGTACTTC.

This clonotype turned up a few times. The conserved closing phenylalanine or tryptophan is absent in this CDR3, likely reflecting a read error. The CDR3 DNA follows: TGTGCCAGCAGGGCACGAACAGGGGCTGGCTACACCCTC. It specifies CASRARTGAGYTL. This sequence joins TRBV6-1 and TRBJ1-2; 7 bases map to TRBD1. The germline V gene has CDR1 MNHNS and CDR2 SASEGT. V trimming: 6 bases; J trimming: 7 bases; junction bases outside the gene matches: 8. This CDR3 is built from 13 residues.

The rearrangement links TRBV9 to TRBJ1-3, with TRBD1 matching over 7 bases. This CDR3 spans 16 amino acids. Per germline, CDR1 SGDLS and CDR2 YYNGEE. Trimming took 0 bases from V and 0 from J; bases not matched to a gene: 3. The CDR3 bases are TGTGCCAGCAGCGTAGCGGACAGGTACTCTGGAAACACCATATATTTT. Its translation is CASSVADRYSGNTIYF.

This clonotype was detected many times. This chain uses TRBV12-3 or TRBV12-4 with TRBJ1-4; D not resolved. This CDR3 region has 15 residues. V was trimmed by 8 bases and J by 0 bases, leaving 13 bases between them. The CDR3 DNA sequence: TGTGCCAGCGGGCCCCAGTATGCAACTAATGAAAAACTGTTTTTT. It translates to CASGPQYATNEKLFF.

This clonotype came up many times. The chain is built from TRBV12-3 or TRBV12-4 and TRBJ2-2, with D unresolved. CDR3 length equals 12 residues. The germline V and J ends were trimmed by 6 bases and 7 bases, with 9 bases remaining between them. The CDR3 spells CASSHTIGELFF. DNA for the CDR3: TGTGCCAGCAGCCACACCATCGGGGAGCTGTTTTTT.

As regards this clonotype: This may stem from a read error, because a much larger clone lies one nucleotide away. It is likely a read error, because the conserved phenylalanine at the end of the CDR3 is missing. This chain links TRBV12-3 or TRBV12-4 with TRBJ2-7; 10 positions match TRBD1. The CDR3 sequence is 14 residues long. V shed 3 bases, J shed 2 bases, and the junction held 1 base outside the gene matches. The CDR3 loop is CASSFGTGAYEQYL. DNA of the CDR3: TGTGCCAGCAGTTTCGGGACAGGGGCCTACGAGCAGTACCTC.

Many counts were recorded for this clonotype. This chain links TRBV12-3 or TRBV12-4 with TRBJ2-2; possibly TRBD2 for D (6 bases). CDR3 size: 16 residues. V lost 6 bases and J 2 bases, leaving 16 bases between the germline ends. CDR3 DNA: TGTGCCAGCAGCCCGCGGCAGGAGGGTAACACCGGGGAGCTGTTTTTT. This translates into CASSPRQEGNTGELFF.

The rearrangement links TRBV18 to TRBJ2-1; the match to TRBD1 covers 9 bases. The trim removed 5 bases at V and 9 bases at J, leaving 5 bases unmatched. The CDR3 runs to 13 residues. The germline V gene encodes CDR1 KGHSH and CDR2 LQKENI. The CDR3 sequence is CASSATGGGEQFF. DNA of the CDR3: TGTGCCAGCTCAGCAACAGGGGGCGGTGAGCAGTTCTTC.

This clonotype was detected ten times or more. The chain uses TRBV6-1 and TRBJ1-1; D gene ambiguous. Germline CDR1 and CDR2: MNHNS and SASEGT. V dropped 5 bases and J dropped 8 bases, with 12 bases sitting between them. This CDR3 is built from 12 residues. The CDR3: CASSLVVWEAFF. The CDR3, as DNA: TGTGCCAGCAGTTTGGTGGTCTGGGAAGCTTTCTTT.

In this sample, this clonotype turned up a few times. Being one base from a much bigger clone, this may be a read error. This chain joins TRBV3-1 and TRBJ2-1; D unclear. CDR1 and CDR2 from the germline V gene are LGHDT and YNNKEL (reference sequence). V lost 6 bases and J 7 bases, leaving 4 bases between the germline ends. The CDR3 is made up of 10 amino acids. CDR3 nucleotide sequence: TGTGCCAGCAGGGAGAATGAGCAGTTCTTC. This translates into CASRENEQFF.

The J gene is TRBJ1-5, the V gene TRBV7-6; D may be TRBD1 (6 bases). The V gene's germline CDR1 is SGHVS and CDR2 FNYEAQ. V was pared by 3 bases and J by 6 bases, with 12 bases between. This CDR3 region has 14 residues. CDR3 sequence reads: CASSLGGGAQPQHF. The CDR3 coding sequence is TGTGCCAGCAGCTTGGGGGGGGGGGCTCAGCCCCAGCATTTT.

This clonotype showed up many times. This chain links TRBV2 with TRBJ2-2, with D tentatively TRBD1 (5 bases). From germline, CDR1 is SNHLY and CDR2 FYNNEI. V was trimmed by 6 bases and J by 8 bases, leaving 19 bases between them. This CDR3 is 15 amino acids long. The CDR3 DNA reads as TGTGCCAGCAGCCAGGGCCGGGTCTCGCCAGGGGAGCTGTTTTTT. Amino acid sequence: CASSQGRVSPGELFF.

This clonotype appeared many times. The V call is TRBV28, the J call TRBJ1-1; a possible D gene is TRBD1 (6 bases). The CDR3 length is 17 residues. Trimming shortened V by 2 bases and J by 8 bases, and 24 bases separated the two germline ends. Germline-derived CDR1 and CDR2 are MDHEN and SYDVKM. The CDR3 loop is CASSLSATDYQGIEAFF. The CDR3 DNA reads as TGTGCCAGCAGTTTAAGTGCCACAGACTACCAGGGGATCGAAGCTTTCTTT. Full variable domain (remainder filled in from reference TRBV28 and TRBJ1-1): DVKVTQSSRYLVKRTGEKVFLECVQDMDHENMFWYRQDPGLGLRLIYFSYDVKMKEKGDIPEGYSVSREKKERFSLILESASTNQTSMYLCASSLSATDYQGIEAFFGQGTRLTVV.

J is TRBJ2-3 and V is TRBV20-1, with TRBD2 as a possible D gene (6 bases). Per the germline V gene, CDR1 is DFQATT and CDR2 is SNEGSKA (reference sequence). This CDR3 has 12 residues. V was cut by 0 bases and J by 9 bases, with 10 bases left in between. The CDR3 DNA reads TGCAGTGCTAGAGATGGCGGGGTAACGCAGTATTTT. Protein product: CSARDGGVTQYF.

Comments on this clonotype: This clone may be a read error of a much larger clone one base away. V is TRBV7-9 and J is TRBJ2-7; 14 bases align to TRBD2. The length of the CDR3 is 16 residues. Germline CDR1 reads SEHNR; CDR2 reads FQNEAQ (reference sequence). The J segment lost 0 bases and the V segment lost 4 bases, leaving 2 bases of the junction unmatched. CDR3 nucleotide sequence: TGTGCCAGCAGCTCCGGGACTAGCGGGAGCTCCTACGAGCAGTACTTC. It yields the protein CASSSGTSGSSYEQYF.

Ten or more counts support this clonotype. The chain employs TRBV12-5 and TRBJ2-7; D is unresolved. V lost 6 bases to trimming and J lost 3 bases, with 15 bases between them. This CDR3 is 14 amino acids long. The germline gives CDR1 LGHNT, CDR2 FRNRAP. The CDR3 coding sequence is TGTGCTAGTGGACGAACCGGGCAGAACTACGAGCAGTACTTC. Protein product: CASGRTGQNYEQYF.

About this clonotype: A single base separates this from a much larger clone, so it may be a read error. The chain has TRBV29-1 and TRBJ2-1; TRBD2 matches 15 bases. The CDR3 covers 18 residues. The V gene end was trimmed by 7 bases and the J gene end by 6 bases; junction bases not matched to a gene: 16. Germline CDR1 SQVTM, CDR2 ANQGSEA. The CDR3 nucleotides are TGCAGCGCTTCGGACAGGTACGGGACTAGCGGGAGGCTCAATGAGCAGTTCTTC. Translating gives CSASDRYGTSGRLNEQFF.

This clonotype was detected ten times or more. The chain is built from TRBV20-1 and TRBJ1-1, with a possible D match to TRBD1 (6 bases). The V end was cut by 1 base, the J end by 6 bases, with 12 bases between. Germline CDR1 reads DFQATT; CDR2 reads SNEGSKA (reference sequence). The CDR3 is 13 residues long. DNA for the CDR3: TGCAGTGCTAGAGGCAGGGGAAGCGCTGAAGCTTTCTTT. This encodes CSARGRGSAEAFF.